Described below is a single T cell receptor beta chain sequence and its context. The antigen is not known. Positive CCR7 selection of CD45RO-negative cells yielded the naive CD8 cells, and terminally differentiated effector memory CD45RA+ cells were excluded. The germline gives CDR1 MNHEY, CDR2 SMNVEV (reference sequence). V lost 6 bases and J lost 9, with 20 bases in between. The CDR3 extends over 14 amino acids. This record comes from a study of shared clonotypes between healthy human individuals. Looking at the study overall: Aged between 18 and 49, the donors were a couple of women and three men. Each donor contributed plates that comprised three CD4 naive, three CD4 memory, two CD8 naive and one CD8 memory.

The method was immunoSEQ multiplex PCR; TCRdb's version includes in-frame clones alone and lacks a portion of them. The sample has approximately 840,000 clones, 96% seen once. Findings of the study overall: Clonotypes which were not shared had lower generation probabilities than clonotypes that all four donors shared. A handful of donors showed sharing of about 4.7% of naive CD4 clonotypes.

This sequence joins TRBV27 and TRBJ1-1, with D possibly being TRBD1 (6 bases). Sequencing was performed on naive CD8+ T cells sorted from blood. The receptor was isolated from a young man in good health. CDR3 bases: TGTGCCAGCAGCGATACAGGGTTCATGTTTAAAGCTTTCTTT. Encoded protein: CASSDTGFMFKAFF.